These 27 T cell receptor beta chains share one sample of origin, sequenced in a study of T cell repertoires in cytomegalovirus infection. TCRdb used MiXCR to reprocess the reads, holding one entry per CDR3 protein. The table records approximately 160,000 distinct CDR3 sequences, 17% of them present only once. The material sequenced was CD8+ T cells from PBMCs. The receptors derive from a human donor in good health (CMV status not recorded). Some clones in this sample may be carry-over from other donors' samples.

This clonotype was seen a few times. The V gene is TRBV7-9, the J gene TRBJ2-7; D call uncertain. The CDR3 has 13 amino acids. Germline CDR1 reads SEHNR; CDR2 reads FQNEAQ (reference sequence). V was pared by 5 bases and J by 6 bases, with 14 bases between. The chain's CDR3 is CASSPGPTLEQYF. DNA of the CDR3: TGTGCCAGCAGCCCAGGACCTACCCTCGAGCAGTACTTC.

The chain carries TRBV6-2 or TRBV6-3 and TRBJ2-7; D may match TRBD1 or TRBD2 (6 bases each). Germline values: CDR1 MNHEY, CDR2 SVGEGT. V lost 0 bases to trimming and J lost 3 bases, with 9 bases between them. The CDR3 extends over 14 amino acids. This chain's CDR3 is CASSYSGGGYEQYF. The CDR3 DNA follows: TGTGCCAGCAGTTACTCGGGGGGCGGCTACGAGCAGTACTTC.

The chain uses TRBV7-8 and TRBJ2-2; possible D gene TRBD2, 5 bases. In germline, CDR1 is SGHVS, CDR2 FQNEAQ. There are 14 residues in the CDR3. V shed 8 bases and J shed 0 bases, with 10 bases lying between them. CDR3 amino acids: CASSPAANTGELFF. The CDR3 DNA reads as TGTGCCAGCTCCCCAGCGGCGAACACCGGGGAGCTGTTTTTT.

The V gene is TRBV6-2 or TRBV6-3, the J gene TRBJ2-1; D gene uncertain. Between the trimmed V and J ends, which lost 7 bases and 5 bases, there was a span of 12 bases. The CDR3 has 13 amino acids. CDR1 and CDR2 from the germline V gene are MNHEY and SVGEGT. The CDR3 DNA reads TGTGCCAGCAAGACTGGACCGAACAATGAGCAGTTCTTC. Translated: CASKTGPNNEQFF.

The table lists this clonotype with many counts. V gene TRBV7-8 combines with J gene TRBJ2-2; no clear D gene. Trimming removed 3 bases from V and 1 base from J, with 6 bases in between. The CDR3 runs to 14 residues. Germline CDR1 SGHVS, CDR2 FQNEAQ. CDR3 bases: TGTGCCAGCAGCTTGCTAGAGAACACCGGGGAGCTGTTTTTT. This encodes CASSLLENTGELFF.

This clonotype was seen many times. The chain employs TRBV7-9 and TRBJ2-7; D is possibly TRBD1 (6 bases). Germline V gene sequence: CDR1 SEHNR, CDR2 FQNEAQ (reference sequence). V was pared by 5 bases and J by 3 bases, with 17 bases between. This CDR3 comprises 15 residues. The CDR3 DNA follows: TGTGCCAGCAGCGCCCCACAGGGTACAATCTACGAGCAGTACTTC. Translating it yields CASSAPQGTIYEQYF.

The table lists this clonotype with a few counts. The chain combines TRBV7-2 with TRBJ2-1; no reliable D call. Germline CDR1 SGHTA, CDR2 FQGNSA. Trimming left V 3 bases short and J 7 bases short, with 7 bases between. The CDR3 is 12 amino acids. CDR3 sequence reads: CASSFLTNEQFF. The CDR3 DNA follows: TGTGCCAGCAGCTTCCTGACGAATGAGCAGTTCTTC.

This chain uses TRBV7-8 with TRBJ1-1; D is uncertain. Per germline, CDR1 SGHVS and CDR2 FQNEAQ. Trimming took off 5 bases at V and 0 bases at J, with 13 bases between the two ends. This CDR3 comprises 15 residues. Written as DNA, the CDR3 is TGTGCCAGCAGCCTTCGCGGAGCCATGAACACTGAAGCTTTCTTT. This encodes CASSLRGAMNTEAFF.

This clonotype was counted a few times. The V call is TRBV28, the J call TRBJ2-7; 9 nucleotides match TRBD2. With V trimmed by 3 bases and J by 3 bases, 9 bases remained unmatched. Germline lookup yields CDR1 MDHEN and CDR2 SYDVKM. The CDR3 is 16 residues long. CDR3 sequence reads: CASSLSPGLANYEQYF. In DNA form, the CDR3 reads TGTGCCAGCAGTTTGTCGCCCGGACTAGCGAACTACGAGCAGTACTTC.

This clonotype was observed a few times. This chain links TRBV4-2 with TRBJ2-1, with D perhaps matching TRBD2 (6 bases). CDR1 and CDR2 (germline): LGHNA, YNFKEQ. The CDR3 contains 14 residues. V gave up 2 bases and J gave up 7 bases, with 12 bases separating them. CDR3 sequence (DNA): TGTGCCAGCAGCCAACAGGGAGGATTAAATGAGCAGTTCTTC. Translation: CASSQQGGLNEQFF.

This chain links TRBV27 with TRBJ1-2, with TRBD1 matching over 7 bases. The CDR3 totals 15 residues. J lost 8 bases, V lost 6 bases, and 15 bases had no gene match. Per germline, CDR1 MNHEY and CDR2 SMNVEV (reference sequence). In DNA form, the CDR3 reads TGTGCCAGCAGCTCCAGGGGGGGGACTGGAGAGGGCTACACCTTC. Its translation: CASSSRGGTGEGYTF.

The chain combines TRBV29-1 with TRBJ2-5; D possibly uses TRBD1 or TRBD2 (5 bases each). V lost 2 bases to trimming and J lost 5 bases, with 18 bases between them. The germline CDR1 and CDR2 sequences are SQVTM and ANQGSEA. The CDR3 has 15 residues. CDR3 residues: CSVEKGSGYGETQYF. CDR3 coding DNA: TGCAGCGTTGAAAAGGGGAGCGGATACGGGGAGACCCAGTACTTC.

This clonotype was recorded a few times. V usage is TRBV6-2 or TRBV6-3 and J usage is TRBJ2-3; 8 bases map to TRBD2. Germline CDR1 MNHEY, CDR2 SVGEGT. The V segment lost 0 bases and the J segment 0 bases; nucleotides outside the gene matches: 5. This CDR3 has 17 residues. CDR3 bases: TGTGCCAGCAGTTACTCGAGTAGCGGGATAAGCACAGATACGCAGTATTTT. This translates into CASSYSSSGISTDTQYF.

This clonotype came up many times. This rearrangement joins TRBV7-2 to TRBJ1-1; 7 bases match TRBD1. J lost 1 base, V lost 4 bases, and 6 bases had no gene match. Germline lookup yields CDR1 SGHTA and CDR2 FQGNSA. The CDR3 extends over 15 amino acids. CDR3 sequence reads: CASSSPGQTNTEAFF. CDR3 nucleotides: TGTGCCAGCAGCTCCCCGGGACAGACGAACACTGAAGCTTTCTTT. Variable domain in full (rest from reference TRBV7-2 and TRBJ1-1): GAGVSQSPSNKVTEKGKDVELRCDPISGHTALYWYRQSLGQGLEFLIYFQGNSAPDKSGLPSDRFSAERTGGSVSTLTIQRTQQEDSAVYLCASSSPGQTNTEAFFGQGTRLTVV.

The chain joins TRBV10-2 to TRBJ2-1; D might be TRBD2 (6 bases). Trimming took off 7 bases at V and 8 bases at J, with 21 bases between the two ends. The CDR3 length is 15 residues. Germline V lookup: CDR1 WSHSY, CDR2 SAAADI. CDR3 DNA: TGCGCCAGCATCGCCGGGACTCGCCTTTTGGATGAGCAGTTCTTC. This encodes CASIAGTRLLDEQFF.

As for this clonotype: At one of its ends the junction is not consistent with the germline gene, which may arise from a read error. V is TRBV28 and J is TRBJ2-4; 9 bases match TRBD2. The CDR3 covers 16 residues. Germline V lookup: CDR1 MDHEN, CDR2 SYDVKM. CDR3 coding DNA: TGTGCCAGCAGTCTTGGGACTAGCTCAAAGGGGGACATTCTGTACTTC. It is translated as CASSLGTSSKGDILYF. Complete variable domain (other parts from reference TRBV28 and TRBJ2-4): DVKVTQSSRYLVKRTGEKVFLECVQDMDHENMFWYRQDPGLGLRLIYFSYDVKMKEKGDIPEGYSVSREKKERFSLILESASTNQTSMYLCASSLGTSSKGDILYFGAGTRLSVL.

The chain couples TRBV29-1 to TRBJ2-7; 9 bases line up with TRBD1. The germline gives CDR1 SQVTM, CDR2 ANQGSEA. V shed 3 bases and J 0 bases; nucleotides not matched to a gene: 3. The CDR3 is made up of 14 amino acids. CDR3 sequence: CSVEGTGSSYEQYF. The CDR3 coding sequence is TGCAGCGTTGAGGGGACAGGGAGCTCCTACGAGCAGTACTTC.

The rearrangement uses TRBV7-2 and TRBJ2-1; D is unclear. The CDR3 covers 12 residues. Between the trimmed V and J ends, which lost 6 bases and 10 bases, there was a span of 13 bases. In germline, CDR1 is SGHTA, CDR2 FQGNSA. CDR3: CASRSDTVEQFF. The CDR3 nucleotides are TGTGCCAGCAGGTCTGACACGGTCGAGCAGTTCTTC. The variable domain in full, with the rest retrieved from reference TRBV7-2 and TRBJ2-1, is GAGVSQSPSNKVTEKGKDVELRCDPISGHTALYWYRQSLGQGLEFLIYFQGNSAPDKSGLPSDRFSAERTGGSVSTLTIQRTQQEDSAVYLCASRSDTVEQFFGPGTRLTVL.

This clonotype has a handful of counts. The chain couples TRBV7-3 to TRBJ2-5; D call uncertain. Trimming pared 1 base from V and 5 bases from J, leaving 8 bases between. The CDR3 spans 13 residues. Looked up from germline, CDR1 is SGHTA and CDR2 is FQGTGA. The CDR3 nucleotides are TGTGCCAGCAGCTTAAAGGGATCGGAGACCCAGTACTTC. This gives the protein CASSLKGSETQYF.

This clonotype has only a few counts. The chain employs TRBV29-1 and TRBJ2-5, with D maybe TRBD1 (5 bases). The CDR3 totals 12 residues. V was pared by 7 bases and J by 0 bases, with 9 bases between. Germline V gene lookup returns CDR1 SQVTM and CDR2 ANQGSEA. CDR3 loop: CSGTGNQETQYF. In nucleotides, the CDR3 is TGCAGCGGCACAGGCAACCAAGAGACCCAGTACTTC.

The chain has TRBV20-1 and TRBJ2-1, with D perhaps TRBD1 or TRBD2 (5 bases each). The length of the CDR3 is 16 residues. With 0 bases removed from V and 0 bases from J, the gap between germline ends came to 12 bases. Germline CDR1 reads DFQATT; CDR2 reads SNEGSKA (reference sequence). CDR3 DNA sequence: TGCAGTGCTAGAGATCGCAAGGGGAGCTCCTACAATGAGCAGTTCTTC. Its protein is CSARDRKGSSYNEQFF.

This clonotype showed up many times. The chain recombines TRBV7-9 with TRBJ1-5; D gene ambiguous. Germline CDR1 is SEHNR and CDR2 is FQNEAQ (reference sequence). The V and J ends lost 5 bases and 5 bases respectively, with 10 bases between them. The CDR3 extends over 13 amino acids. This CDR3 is CASSLDRDQPQHF. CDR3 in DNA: TGTGCCAGCAGCCTGGACCGTGATCAGCCCCAGCATTTT.

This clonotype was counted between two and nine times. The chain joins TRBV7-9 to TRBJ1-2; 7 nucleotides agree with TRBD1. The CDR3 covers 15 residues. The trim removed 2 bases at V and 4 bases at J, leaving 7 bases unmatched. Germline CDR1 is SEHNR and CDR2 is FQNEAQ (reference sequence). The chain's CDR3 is CASSLWRDRLYGYTF. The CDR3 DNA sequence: TGTGCCAGCAGCTTATGGCGGGACAGACTCTATGGCTACACCTTC.

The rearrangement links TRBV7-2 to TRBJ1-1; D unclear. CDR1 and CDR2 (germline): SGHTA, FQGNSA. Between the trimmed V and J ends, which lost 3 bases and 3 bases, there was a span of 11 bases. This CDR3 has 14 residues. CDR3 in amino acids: CASSFLGRDTEAFF. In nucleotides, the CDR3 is TGTGCCAGCAGCTTCCTGGGGAGGGACACTGAAGCTTTCTTT. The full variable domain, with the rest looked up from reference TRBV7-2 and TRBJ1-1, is GAGVSQSPSNKVTEKGKDVELRCDPISGHTALYWYRQSLGQGLEFLIYFQGNSAPDKSGLPSDRFSAERTGGSVSTLTIQRTQQEDSAVYLCASSFLGRDTEAFFGQGTRLTVV.

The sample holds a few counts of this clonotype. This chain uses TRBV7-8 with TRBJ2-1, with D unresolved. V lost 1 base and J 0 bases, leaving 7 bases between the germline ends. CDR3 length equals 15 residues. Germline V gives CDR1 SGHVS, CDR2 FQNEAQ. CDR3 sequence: CASSLGPSSYNEQFF. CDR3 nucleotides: TGTGCCAGCAGCTTAGGCCCCAGCTCCTACAATGAGCAGTTCTTC.

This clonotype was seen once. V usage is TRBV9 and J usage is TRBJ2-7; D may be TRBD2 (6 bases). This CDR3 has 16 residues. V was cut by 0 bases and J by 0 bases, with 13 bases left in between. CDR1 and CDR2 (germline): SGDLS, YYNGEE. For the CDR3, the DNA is TGTGCCAGCAGCGTAGGGGGGACTGGAGTCTCCTACGAGCAGTACTTC. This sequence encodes CASSVGGTGVSYEQYF.

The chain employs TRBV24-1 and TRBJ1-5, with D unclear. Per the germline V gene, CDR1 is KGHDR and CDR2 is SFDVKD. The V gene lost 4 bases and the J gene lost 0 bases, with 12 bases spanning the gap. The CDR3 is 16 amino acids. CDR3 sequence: CATSDPRTASNQPQHF. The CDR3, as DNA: TGTGCCACCAGTGACCCGCGGACGGCTAGCAATCAGCCCCAGCATTTT.